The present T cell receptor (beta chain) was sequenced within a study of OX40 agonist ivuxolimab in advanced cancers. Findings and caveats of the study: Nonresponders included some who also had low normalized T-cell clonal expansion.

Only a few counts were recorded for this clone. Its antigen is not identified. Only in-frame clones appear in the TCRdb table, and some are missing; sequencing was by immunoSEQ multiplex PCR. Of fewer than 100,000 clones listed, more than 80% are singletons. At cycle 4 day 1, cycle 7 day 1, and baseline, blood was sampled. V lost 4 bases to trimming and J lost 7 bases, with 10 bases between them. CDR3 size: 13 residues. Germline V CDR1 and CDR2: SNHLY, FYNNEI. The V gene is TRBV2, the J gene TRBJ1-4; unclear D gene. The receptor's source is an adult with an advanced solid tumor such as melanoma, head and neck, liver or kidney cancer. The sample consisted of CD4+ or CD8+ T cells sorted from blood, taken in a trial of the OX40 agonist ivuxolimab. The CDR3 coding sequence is TGTGCCAGCAGTGCAGACATGACTGAAAAACTGTTTTTT. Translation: CASSADMTEKLFF.